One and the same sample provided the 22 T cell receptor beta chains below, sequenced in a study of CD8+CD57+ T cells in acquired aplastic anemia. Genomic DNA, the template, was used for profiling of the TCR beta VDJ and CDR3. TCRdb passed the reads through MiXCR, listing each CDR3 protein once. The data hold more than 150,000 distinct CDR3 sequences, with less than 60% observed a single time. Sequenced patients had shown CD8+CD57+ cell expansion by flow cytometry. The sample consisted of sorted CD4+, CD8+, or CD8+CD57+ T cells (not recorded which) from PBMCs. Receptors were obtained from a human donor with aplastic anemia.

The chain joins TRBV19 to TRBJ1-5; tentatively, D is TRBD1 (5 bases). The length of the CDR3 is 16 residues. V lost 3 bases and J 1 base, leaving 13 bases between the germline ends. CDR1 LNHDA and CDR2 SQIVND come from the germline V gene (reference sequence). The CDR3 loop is CASSMEQEGSNQPQHF. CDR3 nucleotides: TGTGCCAGTAGTATGGAACAGGAAGGGAGCAATCAGCCCCAGCATTTT.

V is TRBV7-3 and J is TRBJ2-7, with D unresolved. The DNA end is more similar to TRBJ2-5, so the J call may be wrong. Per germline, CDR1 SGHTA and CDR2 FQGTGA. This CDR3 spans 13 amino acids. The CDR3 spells CASSQVAQETQYF. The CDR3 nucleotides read TGTGCCAGCAGCCAAGTGGCACAAGAGACCCAGTACTTC.

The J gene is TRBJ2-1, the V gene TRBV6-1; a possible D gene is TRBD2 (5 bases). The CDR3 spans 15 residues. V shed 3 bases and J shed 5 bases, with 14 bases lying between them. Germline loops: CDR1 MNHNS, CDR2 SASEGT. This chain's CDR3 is CASSEISESNNEQFF. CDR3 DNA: TGTGCCAGCAGTGAGATTAGCGAATCCAACAATGAGCAGTTCTTC.

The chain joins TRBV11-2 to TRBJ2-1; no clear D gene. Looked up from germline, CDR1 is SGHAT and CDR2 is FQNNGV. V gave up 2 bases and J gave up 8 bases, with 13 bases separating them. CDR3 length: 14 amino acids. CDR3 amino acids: CASSLSLSSHEQFF. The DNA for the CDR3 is TGTGCCAGCAGCTTAAGTCTCAGCAGCCATGAGCAGTTCTTC.

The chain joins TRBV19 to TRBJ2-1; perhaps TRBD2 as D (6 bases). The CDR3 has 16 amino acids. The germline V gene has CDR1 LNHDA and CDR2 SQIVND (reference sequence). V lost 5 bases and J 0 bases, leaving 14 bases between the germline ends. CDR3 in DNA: TGTGCCAGTAGTGGGGATGGGAGGACCTCCTACAATGAGCAGTTCTTC. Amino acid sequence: CASSGDGRTSYNEQFF.

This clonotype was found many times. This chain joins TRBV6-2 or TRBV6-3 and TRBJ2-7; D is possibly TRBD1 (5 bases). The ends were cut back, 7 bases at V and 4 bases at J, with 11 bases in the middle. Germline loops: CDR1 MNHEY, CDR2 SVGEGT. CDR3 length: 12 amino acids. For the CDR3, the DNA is TGTGCCAGCAACTGGGGCCCTTACGAGCAGTACTTC. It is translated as CASNWGPYEQYF.

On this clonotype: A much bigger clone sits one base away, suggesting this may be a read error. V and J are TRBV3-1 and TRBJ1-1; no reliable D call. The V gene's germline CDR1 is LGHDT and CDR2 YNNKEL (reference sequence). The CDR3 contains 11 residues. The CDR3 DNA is TGTGCCAGCAGCCAACACACTGAAGCTTCCTTT. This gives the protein CASSQHTEASF.

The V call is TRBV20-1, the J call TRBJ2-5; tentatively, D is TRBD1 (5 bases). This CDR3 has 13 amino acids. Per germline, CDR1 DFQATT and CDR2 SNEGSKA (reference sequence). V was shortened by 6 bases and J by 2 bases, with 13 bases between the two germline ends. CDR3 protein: CSAGAGDQETQYF. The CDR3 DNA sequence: TGCAGTGCAGGGGCAGGAGATCAAGAGACCCAGTACTTC.

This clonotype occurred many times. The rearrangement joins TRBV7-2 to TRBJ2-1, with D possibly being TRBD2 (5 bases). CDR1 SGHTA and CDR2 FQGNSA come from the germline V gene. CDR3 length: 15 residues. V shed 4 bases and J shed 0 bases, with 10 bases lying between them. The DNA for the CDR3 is TGTGCCAGCAGCTCAGAGGGCAGCTCCTACAATGAGCAGTTCTTC. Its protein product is CASSSEGSSYNEQFF.

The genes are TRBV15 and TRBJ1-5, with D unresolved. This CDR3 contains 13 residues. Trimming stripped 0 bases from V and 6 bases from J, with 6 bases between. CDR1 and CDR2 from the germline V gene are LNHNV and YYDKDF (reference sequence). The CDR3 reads CATSRDRGQPQHF. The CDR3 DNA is TGTGCCACCAGCAGAGATCGGGGTCAGCCCCAGCATTTT.

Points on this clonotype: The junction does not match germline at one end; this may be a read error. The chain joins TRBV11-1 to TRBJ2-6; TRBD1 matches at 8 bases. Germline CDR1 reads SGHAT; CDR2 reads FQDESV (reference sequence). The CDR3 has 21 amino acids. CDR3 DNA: TGTGCCAGCAGCTTAGGGCCAGGGGGCTTTGTTAGCAGCTCTGGGGCCAACGTCCTGGCTTTC. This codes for CASSLGPGGFVSSSGANVLAF.

The DNA of the CDR3 is TGCAGTGCTACCCAAAAGCGGAGACCCTACAATGAGCAGTTCTTC. This translates into CSATQKRRPYNEQFF. The V call is TRBV20-1, the J call TRBJ2-1; maybe TRBD2 (5 bases). In germline, CDR1 is DFQATT, CDR2 SNEGSKA (reference sequence). V was shortened by 4 bases and J by 2 bases, with 15 bases between the two germline ends. The CDR3 is 15 residues long.

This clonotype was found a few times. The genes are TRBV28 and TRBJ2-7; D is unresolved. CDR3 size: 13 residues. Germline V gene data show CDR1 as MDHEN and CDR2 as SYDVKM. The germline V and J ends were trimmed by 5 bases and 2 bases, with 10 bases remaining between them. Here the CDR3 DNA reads TGTGCCAGCAGTACAGATCTCCCCTACGAGCAGTACTTC. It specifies CASSTDLPYEQYF.

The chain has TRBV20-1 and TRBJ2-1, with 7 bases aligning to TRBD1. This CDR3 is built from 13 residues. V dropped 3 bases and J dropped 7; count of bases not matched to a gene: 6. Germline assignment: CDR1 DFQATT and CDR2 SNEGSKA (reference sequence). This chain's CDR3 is CSARYRGGNEQFF. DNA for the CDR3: TGCAGTGCTAGGTACAGGGGTGGGAATGAGCAGTTCTTC.

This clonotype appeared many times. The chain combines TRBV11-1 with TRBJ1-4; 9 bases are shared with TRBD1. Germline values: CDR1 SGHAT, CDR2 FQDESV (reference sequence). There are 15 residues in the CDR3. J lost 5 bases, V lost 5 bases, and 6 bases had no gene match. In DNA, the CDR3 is TGTGCCAGCAGCCGAGGAGGGACAGGGAATGAAAAACTGTTTTTT. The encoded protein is CASSRGGTGNEKLFF.

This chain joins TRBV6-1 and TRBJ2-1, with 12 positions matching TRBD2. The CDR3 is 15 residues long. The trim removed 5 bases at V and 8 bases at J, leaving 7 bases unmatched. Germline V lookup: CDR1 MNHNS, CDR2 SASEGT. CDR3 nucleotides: TGTGCCAGCAGTAGACTAGCGGGAGATATGGATGAGCAGTTCTTC. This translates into CASSRLAGDMDEQFF.

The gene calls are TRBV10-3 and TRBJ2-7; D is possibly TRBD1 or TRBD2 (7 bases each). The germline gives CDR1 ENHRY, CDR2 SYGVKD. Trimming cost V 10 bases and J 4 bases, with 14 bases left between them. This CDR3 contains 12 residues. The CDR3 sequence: CASTGEGYEQYF. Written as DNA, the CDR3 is TGTGCCAGTACAGGGGAGGGGTACGAGCAGTACTTC.

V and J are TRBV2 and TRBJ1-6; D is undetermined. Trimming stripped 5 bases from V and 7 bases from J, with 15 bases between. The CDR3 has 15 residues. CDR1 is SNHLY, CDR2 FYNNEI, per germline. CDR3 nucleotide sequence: TGTGCCAGCAGTTTGTCGGGCGGTACGAATTCACCCCTCCACTTT. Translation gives CASSLSGGTNSPLHF.

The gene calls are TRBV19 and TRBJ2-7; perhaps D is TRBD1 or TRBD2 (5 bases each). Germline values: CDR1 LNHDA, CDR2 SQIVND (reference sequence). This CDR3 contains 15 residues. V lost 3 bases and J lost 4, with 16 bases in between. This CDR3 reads CASSIVAGTGYEQYF. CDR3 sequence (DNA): TGTGCCAGTAGTATTGTCGCAGGGACGGGGTACGAGCAGTACTTC. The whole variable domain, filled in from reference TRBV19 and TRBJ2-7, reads DGGITQSPKYLFRKEGQNVTLSCEQNLNHDAMYWYRQDPGQGLRLIYYSQIVNDFQKGDIAEGYSVSREKKESFPLTVTSAQKNPTAFYLCASSIVAGTGYEQYFGPGTRLTVT.

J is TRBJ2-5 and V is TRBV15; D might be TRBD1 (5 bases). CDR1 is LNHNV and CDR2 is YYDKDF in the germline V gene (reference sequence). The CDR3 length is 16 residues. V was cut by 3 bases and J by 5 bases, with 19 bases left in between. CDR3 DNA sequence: TGTGCCACCAGCAGTTTGCGCCAGGGCCTAGGGGAGACCCAGTACTTC. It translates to CATSSLRQGLGETQYF.

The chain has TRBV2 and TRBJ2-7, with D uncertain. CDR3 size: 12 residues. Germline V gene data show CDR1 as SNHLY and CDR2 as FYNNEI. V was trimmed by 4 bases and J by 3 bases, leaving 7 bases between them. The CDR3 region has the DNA TGTGCCAGCAGTGCAAGTCTCTACGAGCAGTACTTC. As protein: CASSASLYEQYF.

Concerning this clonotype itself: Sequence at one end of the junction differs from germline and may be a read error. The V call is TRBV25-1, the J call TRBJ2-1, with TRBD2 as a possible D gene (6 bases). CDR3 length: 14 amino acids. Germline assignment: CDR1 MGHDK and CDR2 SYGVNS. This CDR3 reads CASTVAEAYNERFF. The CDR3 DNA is TGTGCCAGCACGGTAGCGGAAGCCTACAATGAGCGGTTCTTC.